The sequence of this T cell receptor beta chain was determined in a study of blood T cells in healthy people across ages. A second PCR, run for roughly 7 to 12 cycles, used a sample-barcoded 5' primer plus a J-beta primer mix. Tagging of each cDNA molecule was performed by a template-switch adaptor with 12 random nucleotides. TCRdb passed the 5' RACE reads through MiXCR, listing each CDR3 protein once. The table lists hundreds of thousands of distinct CDR3 sequences, 40% to 65% of them singletons. Losses at the gene ends were 6 bases for V and 5 bases for J; bases not matched to a gene: 7. The CDR3 has 14 residues. Germline V gene sequence: CDR1 SEHNR, CDR2 FQNEAQ (reference sequence). Healthy Caucasian individuals from Russia aged about 6 to 90 served as donors. This clonotype was found a few times.

The source material was blood. The chain is built from TRBV7-9 and TRBJ2-5, with TRBD1 identical over 9 bases. The clonotype comes from an elderly woman in good health. The chain's CDR3 is CASSQTTGGETQYF. The CDR3 DNA is TGTGCCAGCAGTCAAACGACAGGGGGGGAGACCCAGTACTTC.